The entry below gives a single T cell receptor beta chain sequence along with its context. No antigen is known for it. Germline V lookup: CDR1 MNHEY, CDR2 SMNVEV (reference sequence). V gave up 4 bases and J gave up 3 bases, with 13 bases separating them. The CDR3 spans 14 residues. The sample originates from a study of cytomegalovirus exposure and HLA in healthy donors. Points from the study as a whole: Researchers catalogued around 150 TCR beta chains as cytomegalovirus-associated.

Primers: 60 Vbeta forward and 13 Jbeta reverse. TCRdb's table, derived via immunoSEQ multiplex PCR, lists solely in-frame clones and lacks some. The top ten clones hold around 3% of a sample with about 120,000 clones, 75% to 85% of them seen once. Sequenced input: PBMCs. This rearrangement joins TRBV27 to TRBJ2-7; the D gene is possibly TRBD1 (6 bases). This TCR came from a woman under 30 in good health and CMV-seropositive. CDR3 coding DNA: TGTGCCAGCAGTTGGCAGGGACATGTCTACGAGCAGTACTTC. Its translation is CASSWQGHVYEQYF.